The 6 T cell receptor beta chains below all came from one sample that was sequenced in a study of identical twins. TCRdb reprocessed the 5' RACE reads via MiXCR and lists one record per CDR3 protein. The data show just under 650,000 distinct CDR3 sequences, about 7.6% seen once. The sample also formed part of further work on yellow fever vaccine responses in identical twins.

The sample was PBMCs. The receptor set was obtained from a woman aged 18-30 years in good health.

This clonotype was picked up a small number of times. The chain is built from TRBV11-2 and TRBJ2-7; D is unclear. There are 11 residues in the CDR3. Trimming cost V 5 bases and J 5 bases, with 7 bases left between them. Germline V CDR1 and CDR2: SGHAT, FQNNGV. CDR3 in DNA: TGTGCCAGCAGCACAAGGAACGAGCAGTACTTC. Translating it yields CASSTRNEQYF.

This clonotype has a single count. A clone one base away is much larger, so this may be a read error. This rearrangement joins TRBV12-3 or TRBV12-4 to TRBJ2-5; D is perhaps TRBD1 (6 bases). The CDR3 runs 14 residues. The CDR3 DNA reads TGTGCCAGCAGTTTTTCAGGGGCCGGGGAGACCCGGTACTTC. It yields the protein CASSFSGAGETRYF.

The CDR3 here is CSAREPGGPGIQYF. CDR3 nucleotide sequence: TGCAGTGCTAGAGAGCCAGGGGGGCCAGGCATTCAGTACTTC. The rearrangement joins TRBV20-1 to TRBJ2-4, with D possibly being TRBD1 (7 bases). V lost 0 bases to trimming and J lost 9 bases, with 15 bases between them. CDR1 DFQATT and CDR2 SNEGSKA come from the germline V gene (reference sequence). CDR3 length: 14 residues.

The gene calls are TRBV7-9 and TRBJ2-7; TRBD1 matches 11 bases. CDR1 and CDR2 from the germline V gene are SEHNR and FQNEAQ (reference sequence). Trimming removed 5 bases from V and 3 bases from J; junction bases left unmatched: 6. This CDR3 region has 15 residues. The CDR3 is CASSQWDRGVYEQYF. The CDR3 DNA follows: TGTGCCAGCAGCCAGTGGGACAGGGGGGTCTACGAGCAGTACTTC.

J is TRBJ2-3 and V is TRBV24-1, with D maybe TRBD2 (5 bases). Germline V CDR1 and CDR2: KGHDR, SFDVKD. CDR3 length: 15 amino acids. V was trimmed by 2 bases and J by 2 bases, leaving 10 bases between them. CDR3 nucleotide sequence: TGTGCCACCAGTGATTCCCGGGGTCTCACAGATACGCAGTATTTT. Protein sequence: CATSDSRGLTDTQYF.

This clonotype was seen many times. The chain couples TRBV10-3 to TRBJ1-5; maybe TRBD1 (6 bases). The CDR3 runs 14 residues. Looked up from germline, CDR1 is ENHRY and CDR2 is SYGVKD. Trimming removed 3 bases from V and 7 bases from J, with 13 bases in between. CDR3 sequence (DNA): TGTGCCATCAGTGAAGGGGGTTCCGGGCAGCCCCAGCATTTT. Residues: CAISEGGSGQPQHF.